Each of the 11 T cell receptor beta chains below was sequenced from the same sample in a study of T cells in Graves' hyperthyroidism and ophthalmopathy. Amplified TCR beta CDR3 regions derived from RNA transcripts. HTBI primers were employed in a first-round RT-PCR of the TCR CDR3. TCRdb re-called the multiplex PCR reads with MiXCR, one entry per CDR3 protein. The sample lists some 490,000 distinct CDR3 sequences, about 20% occurring once. Source material: blood. These receptors came from a woman in her seventies with Graves' ophthalmopathy.

CDR3 coding DNA: TGTGCCAGCAGTTCCCGAAGGGAGGGCACTGAAGCTTTCTTT. As protein: CASSSRREGTEAFF. The chain combines TRBV6-5 with TRBJ1-1; D call uncertain. V dropped 4 bases and J dropped 4 bases, with 13 bases sitting between them. The CDR3 is 14 residues long. CDR1 MNHEY and CDR2 SVGAGI come from the germline V gene.

In this sample, this clonotype turned up many times. V is TRBV20-1 and J is TRBJ1-1, with 11 bases matching TRBD1. Trimming removed 5 bases from V and 4 bases from J; junction bases left unmatched: 15. Germline values: CDR1 DFQATT, CDR2 SNEGSKA (reference sequence). This CDR3 comprises 17 residues. Here the CDR3 DNA reads TGCAGTGCTCCCCGGGGGGGACAGGGGGAATTCGGCACTGAAGCTTTCTTT. It specifies CSAPRGGQGEFGTEAFF.

Points on this clonotype: A read error may explain this, as a much larger clone is one base away. The chain uses TRBV6-2 or TRBV6-3 and TRBJ1-1; D uncertain. Germline V gene sequence: CDR1 MNHEY, CDR2 SVGEGT. The CDR3 loop spans 15 amino acids. Here the CDR3 reads CACSYGRLMNTEAFF. In nucleotides, the CDR3 is TGTGCCTGCAGTTATGGACGCCTCATGAACACTGAAGCTTTCTTT.

The chain couples TRBV20-1 to TRBJ1-5; 7 positions agree with TRBD1. Germline V gene data show CDR1 as DFQATT and CDR2 as SNEGSKA (reference sequence). Unmatched junction bases numbered 11, after V lost 6 bases and J lost 3 bases. This CDR3 region has 15 residues. The CDR3 DNA sequence: TGCAGTGCCAAACGCAGGGGGGCAGACAATCAGCCCCAGCATTTT. This translates into CSAKRRGADNQPQHF.

This chain links TRBV20-1 with TRBJ2-1; D call uncertain. V dropped 4 bases and J dropped 8 bases, with 15 bases sitting between them. Germline CDR1 DFQATT, CDR2 SNEGSKA (reference sequence). This CDR3 region has 13 residues. The CDR3 bases are TGCAGTGCTATCGCCCATAGGATCGATGAGCAGTTCTTC. It codes for CSAIAHRIDEQFF.

This clonotype was seen at least ten times. V usage is TRBV29-1 and J usage is TRBJ2-3; 7 bases align to TRBD2. V lost 7 bases and J lost 0; bases outside the gene matches: 7. CDR1 and CDR2 (germline): SQVTM, ANQGSEA. CDR3 length equals 14 residues. The CDR3 nucleotides are TGCAGCGGGTGGGGGGGGTTTAGCACAGATACGCAGTATTTT. Protein product: CSGWGGFSTDTQYF.

This clonotype was recorded at least ten times. This chain links TRBV11-2 with TRBJ2-5; the match to TRBD2 covers 11 bases. Germline lookup yields CDR1 SGHAT and CDR2 FQNNGV. J gave up 2 bases and V 4 bases, and 3 bases lay outside the gene matches. The CDR3 loop spans 15 amino acids. CDR3 residues: CASSSIAGGQETQYF. The CDR3 coding sequence is TGTGCCAGCAGCTCTATAGCGGGAGGGCAAGAGACCCAGTACTTC.

This clonotype came up many times. The chain has TRBV7-2 and TRBJ2-5; 14 bases are a match to TRBD2. CDR3 length: 16 residues. Germline-derived CDR1 and CDR2 are SGHTA and FQGNSA. V trimming: 5 bases; J trimming: 4 bases; junction bases outside the gene matches: 6. CDR3 loop: CASSPGTSGRGETQYF. As DNA, the CDR3 is TGTGCCAGCAGCCCCGGGACTAGCGGGAGAGGAGAGACCCAGTACTTC.

This clonotype has ten or more counts. Written as DNA, the CDR3 is TGTGCCACCGGTCCCGGCAATGAGCAGTTCTTC. It translates to CATGPGNEQFF. V usage is TRBV28 and J usage is TRBJ2-1; D is uncertain. There are 11 residues in the CDR3. Deletions cut 10 bases from V and 6 bases from J, with 10 bases between. From germline, CDR1 is MDHEN and CDR2 SYDVKM.

The chain uses TRBV2 and TRBJ1-6; 8 bases are shared with TRBD1. CDR3 length: 15 amino acids. With V trimmed by 6 bases and J by 5 bases, 6 bases remained unmatched. Germline V gene sequence: CDR1 SNHLY, CDR2 FYNNEI. The CDR3 DNA follows: TGTGCCAGCAGACAATACAGGGGGGATAATTCACCCCTCCACTTT. Encoded protein: CASRQYRGDNSPLHF.

This clonotype was recorded a few times. This chain links TRBV11-2 with TRBJ2-7, with 9 positions matching TRBD2. CDR1 and CDR2 from the germline V gene are SGHAT and FQNNGV. The CDR3 sequence is 17 residues long. Trimming at V came to 4 bases and at J to 0 bases, leaving 10 bases not matched to a gene. The CDR3 DNA reads as TGTGCCAGCAGCTCCGGACTAGCGACCATCAACTCCTACGAGCAGTACTTC. As protein: CASSSGLATINSYEQYF.